One and the same sample provided the 5 T cell receptor beta chains below, sequenced in a study of T cell repertoires in aging, cancer and after chemotherapy (dated by TCRdb to the late 2010s). The instrument given in TCRdb is Illumina MiSeq. Multiplex touch-down PCR with a mixed TRB-A/B primer pool was used to amplify rearranged TRB sequences covering the V, D and J segments. TCRdb passed the public sequencing reads through fastp at Q25 and MiXCR, retaining productive beta sequences. One record per CDR3 amino acid sequence lists the most common genes and DNA. The sample data list some 1,900 distinct CDR3 sequences, and about a fifth of these were observed just once. Together, the top ten hold roughly 56% of the sample. TCR beta rearrangements were amplified from genomic DNA extracted from peripheral blood rather than from sorted cells or RNA. The specimen was blood. The receptor set was obtained from a human donor with a solid tumor.

The chain links TRBV5-1 to TRBJ1-1; 12 bases align to TRBD1. The ends lost 4 bases at V and 5 bases at J; junction bases unmatched: 3. The CDR3 contains 14 residues. Germline loops: CDR1 SGHRS, CDR2 YFSETQ. CDR3 in DNA: TGCGCCAGCAGCCCGGGACAGGGGGCAACTGAAGCTTTCTTT. Amino acid sequence: CASSPGQGATEAFF.

V is TRBV20-1 and J is TRBJ2-1; tentative D call: TRBD2 (6 bases). This CDR3 comprises 15 residues. The V end was cut by 0 bases, the J end by 2 bases, with 11 bases between. In germline, CDR1 is DFQATT, CDR2 SNEGSKA (reference sequence). CDR3 bases: TGCAGTGCTAGAGATGAGACTAGTCCCTACAATGAGCAGTTCTTC. It specifies CSARDETSPYNEQFF.

This clonotype qualifies as medium-sized (0.01 to 0.1%). The CDR3 coding sequence is TGTGCCAGTAACAACAGGGGGCGCGTCTATGGCTACACCTTC. Translation gives CASNNRGRVYGYTF. This chain links TRBV19 with TRBJ1-2; 9 nucleotides agree with TRBD1. The CDR3 loop spans 14 amino acids. The germline V gene has CDR1 LNHDA and CDR2 SQIVND (reference sequence). V shed 7 bases, J shed 4 bases, and the junction held 7 bases outside the gene matches. The variable domain in full, with the rest retrieved from reference TRBV19 and TRBJ1-2, is DGGITQSPKYLFRKEGQNVTLSCEQNLNHDAMYWYRQDPGQGLRLIYYSQIVNDFQKGDIAEGYSVSREKKESFPLTVTSAQKNPTAFYLCASNNRGRVYGYTFGSGTRLTVV.

This clonotype is categorized as medium-sized. CDR3 coding DNA: TGTGCCTGGAGTGGTAACTTGAACACTGAAGCTTTCTTT. Protein product: CAWSGNLNTEAFF. This chain uses TRBV30 with TRBJ1-1; D not resolved. The germline CDR1 and CDR2 sequences are GTSNPN and SVGIG (reference sequence). The CDR3 consists of 13 residues. Trimming left V 1 base short and J 0 bases short, with 6 bases between.

A remark on this clonotype: A much bigger clone sits one base away, suggesting this may be a read error. The genes are TRBV27 and TRBJ2-7; possibly TRBD2 for D (7 bases). Trimming removed 10 bases at V and 7 bases at J, with 14 bases between. CDR3 length: 11 amino acids. CDR1 and CDR2 (germline): MNHEY, SMNVEV (reference sequence). The CDR3 DNA sequence: TGTGCCACCAGGGGAGGGAATGAGCAGTACTTC. Translated: CATRGGNEQYF.